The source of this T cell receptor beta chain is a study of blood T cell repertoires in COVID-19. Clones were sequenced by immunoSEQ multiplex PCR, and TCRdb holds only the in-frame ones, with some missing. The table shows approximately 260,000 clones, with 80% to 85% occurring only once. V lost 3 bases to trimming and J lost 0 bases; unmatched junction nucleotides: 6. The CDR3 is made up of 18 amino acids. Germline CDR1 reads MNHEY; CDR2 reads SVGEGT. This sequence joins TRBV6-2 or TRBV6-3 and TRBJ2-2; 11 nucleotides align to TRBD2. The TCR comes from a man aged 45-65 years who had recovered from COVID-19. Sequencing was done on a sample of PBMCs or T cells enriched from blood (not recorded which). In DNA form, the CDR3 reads TGTGCCAGCAGTTATGGGCTAGCGGGGGGTTCGAACACCGGGGAGCTGTTTTTT. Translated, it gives CASSYGLAGGSNTGELFF.